Included here is one TCR beta chain sequence, with context. It was by 5'RACE template switching with UMIs that TCR beta cDNA was made. One entry per CDR3 protein, without DNA, is what TCRdb gives after re-calling the 5' RACE reads. This sample's clone table lists a few hundred thousand distinct CDR3 sequences. The data derive from a study of T cells expressing NK-cell markers. CDR1 and CDR2 from the germline V gene are SEHNR and FQNEAQ (reference sequence). The CDR3 extends over 13 amino acids. The source is a man aged 18-69 years in good health. Sequencing used blood T cells: a sorted CD56 or NKG2C T cell subset, CD4+ or CD8+ T cells, or bulk PBMC T cells (not recorded which). This chain links TRBV7-9 with TRBJ2-7; TCRdb gives TRBD1 as the D gene, but with no DNA this cannot be confirmed. CDR3 region: CASSAPGQDEQYF.